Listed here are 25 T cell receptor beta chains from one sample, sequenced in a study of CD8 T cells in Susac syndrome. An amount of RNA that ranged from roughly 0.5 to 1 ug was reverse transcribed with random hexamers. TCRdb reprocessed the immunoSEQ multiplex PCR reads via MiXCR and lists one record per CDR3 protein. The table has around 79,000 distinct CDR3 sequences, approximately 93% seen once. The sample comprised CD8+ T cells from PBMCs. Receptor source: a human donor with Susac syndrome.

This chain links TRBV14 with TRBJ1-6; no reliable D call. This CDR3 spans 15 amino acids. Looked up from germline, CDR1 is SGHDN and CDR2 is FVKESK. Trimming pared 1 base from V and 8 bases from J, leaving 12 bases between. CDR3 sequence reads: CASSQAGYRDSPLHF. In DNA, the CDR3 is TGTGCCAGCAGCCAAGCTGGATACCGGGATTCACCCCTCCACTTT.

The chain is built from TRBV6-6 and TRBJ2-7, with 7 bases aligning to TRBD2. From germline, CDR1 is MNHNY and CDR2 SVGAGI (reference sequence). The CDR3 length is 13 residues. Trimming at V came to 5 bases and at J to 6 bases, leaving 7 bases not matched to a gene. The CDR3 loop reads CASSPGLRSEQYF. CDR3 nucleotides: TGTGCCAGCAGTCCGGGACTAAGAAGCGAGCAGTACTTC.

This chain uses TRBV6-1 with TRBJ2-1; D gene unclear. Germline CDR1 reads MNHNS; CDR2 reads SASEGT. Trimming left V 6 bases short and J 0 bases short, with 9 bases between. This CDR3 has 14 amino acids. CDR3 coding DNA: TGTGCCAGCAGAGACACAAGCTCCTACAATGAGCAGTTCTTC. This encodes CASRDTSSYNEQFF.

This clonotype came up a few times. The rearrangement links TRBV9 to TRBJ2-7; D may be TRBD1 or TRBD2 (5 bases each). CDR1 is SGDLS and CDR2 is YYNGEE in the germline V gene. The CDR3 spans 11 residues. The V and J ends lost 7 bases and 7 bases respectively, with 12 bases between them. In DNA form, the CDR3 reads TGTGCCAGCTCCCTTGGGACGGAGCAGTACTTC. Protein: CASSLGTEQYF.

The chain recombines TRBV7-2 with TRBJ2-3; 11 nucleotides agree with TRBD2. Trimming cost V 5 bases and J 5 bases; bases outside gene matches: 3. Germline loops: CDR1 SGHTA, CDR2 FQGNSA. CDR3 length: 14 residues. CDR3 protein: CASSGGLAGDTQYF. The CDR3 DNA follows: TGTGCCAGCAGCGGAGGACTAGCGGGAGATACGCAGTATTTT.

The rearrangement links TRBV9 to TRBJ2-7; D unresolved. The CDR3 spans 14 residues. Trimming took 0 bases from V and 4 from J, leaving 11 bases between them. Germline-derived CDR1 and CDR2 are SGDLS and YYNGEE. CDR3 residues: CASSVAAGPYEQYF. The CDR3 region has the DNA TGTGCCAGCAGCGTAGCCGCAGGTCCTTACGAGCAGTACTTC.

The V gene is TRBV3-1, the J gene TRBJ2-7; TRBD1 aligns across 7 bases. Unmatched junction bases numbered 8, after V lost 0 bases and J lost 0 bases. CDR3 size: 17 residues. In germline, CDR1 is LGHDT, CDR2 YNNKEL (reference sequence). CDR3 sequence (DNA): TGTGCCAGCAGCCAAGAGTATAGGAACAGGGGCTCCTACGAGCAGTACTTC. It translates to CASSQEYRNRGSYEQYF.

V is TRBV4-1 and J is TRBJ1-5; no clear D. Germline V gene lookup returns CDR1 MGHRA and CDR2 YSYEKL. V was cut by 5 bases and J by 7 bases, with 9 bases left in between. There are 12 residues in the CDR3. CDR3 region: CASSVPGQPQHF. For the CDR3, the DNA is TGCGCCAGCAGCGTGCCCGGACAGCCCCAGCATTTT.

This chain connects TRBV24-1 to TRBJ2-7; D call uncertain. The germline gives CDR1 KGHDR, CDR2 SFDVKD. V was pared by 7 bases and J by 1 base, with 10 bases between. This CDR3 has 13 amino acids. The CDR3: CATSKTTSYEQYF. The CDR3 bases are TGTGCCACCAGCAAAACTACGTCCTACGAGCAGTACTTC.

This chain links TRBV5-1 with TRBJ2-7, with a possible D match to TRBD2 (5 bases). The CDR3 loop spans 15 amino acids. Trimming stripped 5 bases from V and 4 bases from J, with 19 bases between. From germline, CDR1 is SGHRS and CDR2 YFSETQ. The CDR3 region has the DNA TGCGCCAGCAGTCGTGGGCCGCGGGTGTTATACGAGCAGTACTTC. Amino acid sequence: CASSRGPRVLYEQYF. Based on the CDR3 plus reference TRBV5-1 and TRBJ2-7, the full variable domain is KAGVTQTPRYLIKTRGQQVTLSCSPISGHRSVSWYQQTPGQGLQFLFEYFSETQRNKGNFPGRFSGRQFSNSRSEMNVSTLELGDSALYLCASSRGPRVLYEQYFGPGTRLTVT.

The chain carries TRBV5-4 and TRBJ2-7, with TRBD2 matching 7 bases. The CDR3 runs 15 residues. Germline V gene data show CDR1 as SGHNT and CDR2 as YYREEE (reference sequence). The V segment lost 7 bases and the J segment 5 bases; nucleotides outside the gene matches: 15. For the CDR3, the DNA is TGTGCCAGCGGCAGCTTGGGGGACTATCTCCACGAGCAGTACTTC. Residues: CASGSLGDYLHEQYF.

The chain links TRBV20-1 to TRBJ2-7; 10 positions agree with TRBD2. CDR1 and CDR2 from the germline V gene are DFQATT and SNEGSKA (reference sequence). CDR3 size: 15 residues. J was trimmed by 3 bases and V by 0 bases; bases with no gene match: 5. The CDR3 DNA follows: TGCAGTGCTAGAGATCGGACTAGCGGAATCTACGAGCAGTACTTC. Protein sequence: CSARDRTSGIYEQYF.

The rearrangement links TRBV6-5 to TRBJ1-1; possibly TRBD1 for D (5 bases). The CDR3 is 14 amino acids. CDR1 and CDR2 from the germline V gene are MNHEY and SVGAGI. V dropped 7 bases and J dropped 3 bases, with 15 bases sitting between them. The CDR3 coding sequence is TGTGCCAGCACCTCGACGGGGCGCTACACTGAAGCTTTCTTT. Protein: CASTSTGRYTEAFF.

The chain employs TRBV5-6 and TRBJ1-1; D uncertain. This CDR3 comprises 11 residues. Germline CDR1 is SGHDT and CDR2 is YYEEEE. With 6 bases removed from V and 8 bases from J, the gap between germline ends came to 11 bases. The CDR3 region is CASTARREAFF. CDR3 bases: TGTGCCAGCACCGCTCGGCGAGAAGCTTTCTTT.

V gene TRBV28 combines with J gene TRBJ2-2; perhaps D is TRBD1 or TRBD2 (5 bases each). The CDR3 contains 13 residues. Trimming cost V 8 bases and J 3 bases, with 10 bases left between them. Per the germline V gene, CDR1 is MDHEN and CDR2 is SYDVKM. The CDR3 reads CASLGTYTGELFF. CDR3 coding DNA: TGTGCCAGCCTAGGGACGTACACCGGGGAGCTGTTTTTT.

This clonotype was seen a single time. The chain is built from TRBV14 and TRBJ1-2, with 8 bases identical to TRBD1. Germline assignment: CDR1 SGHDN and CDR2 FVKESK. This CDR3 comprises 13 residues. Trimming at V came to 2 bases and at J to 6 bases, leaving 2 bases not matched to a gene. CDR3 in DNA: TGTGCCAGCAGCCAATTCAGGGGGCATGGCTACACCTTC. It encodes CASSQFRGHGYTF.

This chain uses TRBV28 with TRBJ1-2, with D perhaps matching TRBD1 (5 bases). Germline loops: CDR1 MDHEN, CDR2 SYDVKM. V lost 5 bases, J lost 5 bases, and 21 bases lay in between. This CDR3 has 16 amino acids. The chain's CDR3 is CASSPSVVLGLYGYTF. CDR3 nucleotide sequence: TGTGCCAGCAGTCCCTCTGTGGTGCTGGGACTTTATGGCTACACCTTC.

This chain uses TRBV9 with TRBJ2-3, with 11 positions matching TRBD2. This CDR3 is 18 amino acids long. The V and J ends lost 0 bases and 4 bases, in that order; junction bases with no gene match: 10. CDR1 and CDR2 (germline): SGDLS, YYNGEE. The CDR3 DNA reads TGTGCCAGCAGCGTAGCTAGACTAGCGGGGACGACAGCAGATACGCAGTATTTT. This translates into CASSVARLAGTTADTQYF. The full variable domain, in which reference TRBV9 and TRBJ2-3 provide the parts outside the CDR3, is DSGVTQTPKHLITATGQRVTLRCSPRSGDLSVYWYQQSLDQGLQFLIQYYNGEERAKGNILERFSAQQFPDLHSELNLSSLELGDSALYFCASSVARLAGTTADTQYFGPGTRLTVL.

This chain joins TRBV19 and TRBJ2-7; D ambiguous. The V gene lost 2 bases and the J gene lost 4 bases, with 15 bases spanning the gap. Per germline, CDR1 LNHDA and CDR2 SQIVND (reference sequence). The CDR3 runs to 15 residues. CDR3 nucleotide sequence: TGTGCCAGTAGTATAACTACAGATTACCCTTACGAGCAGTACTTC. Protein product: CASSITTDYPYEQYF.

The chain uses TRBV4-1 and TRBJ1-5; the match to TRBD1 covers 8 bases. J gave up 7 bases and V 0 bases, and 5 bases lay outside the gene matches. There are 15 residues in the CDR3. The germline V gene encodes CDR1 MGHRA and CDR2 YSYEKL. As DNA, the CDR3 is TGCGCCAGCAGCCAAGAGGACAGGGCAGGGCAGCCCCAGCATTTT. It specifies CASSQEDRAGQPQHF.

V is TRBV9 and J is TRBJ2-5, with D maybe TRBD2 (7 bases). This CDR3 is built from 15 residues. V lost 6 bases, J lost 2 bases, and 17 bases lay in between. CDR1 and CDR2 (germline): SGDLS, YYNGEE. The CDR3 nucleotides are TGTGCCAGCACCTTCGCGGGGGCACCACAAGAGACCCAGTACTTC. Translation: CASTFAGAPQETQYF.

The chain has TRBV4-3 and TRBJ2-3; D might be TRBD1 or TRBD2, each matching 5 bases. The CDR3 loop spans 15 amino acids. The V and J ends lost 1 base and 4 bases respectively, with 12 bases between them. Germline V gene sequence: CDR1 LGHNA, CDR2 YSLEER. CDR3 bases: TGCGCCAGCAGCCAAGGGGGGTTTCTGGCAGATACGCAGTATTTT. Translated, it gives CASSQGGFLADTQYF.

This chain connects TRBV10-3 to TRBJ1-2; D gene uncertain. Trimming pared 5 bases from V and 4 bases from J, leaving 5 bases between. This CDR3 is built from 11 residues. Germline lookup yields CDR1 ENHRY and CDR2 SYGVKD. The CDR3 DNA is TGTGCCATCAGTACACCCTATGGCTACACCTTC. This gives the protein CAISTPYGYTF.

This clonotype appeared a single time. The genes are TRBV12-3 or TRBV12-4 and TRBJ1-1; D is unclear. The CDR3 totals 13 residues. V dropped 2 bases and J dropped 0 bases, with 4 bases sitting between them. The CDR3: CASSLSLNTEAFF. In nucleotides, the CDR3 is TGTGCCAGCAGTTTAAGTCTGAACACTGAAGCTTTCTTT.

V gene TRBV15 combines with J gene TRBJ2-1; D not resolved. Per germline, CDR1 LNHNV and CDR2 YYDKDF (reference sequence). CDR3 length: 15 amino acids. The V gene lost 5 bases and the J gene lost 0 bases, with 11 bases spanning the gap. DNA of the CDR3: TGTGCCACCAGCTCCCACAAGAGCTCCTACAATGAGCAGTTCTTC. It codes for CATSSHKSSYNEQFF.